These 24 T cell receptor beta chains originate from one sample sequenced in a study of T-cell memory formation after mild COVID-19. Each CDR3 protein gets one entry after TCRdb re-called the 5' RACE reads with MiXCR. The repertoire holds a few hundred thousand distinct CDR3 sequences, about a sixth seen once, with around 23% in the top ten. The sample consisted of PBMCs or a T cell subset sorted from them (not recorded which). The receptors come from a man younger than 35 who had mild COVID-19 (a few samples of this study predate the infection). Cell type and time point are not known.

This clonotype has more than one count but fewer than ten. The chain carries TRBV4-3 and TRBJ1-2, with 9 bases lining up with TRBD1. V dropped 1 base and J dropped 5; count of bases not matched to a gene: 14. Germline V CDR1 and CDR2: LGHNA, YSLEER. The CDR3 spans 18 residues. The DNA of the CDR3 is TGCGCCAGCAGCCAAGGACCCGTAGGGACAGGGAATTTGTATGGCTACACCTTC. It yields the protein CASSQGPVGTGNLYGYTF.

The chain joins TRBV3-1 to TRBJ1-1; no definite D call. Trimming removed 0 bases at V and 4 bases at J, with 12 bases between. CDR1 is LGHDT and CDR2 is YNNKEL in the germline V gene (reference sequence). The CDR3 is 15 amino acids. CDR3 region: CASSQDWGSVTEAFF. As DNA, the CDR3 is TGTGCCAGCAGCCAAGATTGGGGTTCTGTCACTGAAGCTTTCTTT.

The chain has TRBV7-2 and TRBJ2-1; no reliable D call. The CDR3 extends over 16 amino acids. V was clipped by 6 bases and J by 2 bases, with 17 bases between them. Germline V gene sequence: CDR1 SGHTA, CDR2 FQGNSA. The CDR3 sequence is CASSHKGRYTYNEQFF. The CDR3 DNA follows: TGTGCCAGCAGTCATAAGGGCAGATACACCTACAATGAGCAGTTCTTC.

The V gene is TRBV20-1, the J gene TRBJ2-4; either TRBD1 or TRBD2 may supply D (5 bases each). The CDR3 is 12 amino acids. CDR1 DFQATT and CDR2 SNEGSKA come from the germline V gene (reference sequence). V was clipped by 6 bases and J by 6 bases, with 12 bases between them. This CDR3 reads CSAGTPPNIQYF. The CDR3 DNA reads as TGCAGTGCAGGGACCCCACCAAACATTCAGTACTTC.

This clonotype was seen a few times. In DNA form, the CDR3 reads TGTGCCAGCAGCTTAGATCCCCGACAGACAGATACGCAGTATTTT. Amino acids: CASSLDPRQTDTQYF. The chain uses TRBV7-6 and TRBJ2-3; a possible D gene is TRBD1 (5 bases). Trimming shortened V by 1 base and J by 3 bases, and 11 bases separated the two germline ends. This CDR3 is built from 15 residues. The V gene's germline CDR1 is SGHVS and CDR2 FNYEAQ.

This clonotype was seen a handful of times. The CDR3 nucleotides read TGCGCCAGCAGCCCACGGGGACAGACCAACACCGGGGAGCTGTTTTTT. Its protein product is CASSPRGQTNTGELFF. The chain links TRBV4-3 to TRBJ2-2; 7 bases map to TRBD1. Germline V lookup: CDR1 LGHNA, CDR2 YSLEER. V lost 4 bases and J lost 2; bases outside the gene matches: 7. The CDR3 is made up of 16 amino acids.

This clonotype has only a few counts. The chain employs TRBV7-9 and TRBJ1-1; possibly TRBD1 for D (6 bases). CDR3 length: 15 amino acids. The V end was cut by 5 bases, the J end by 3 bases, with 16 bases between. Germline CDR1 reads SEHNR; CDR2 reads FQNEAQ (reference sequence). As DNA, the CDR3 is TGTGCCAGCAGCCCCCCACAGGGTATGGACACTGAAGCTTTCTTT. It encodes CASSPPQGMDTEAFF.

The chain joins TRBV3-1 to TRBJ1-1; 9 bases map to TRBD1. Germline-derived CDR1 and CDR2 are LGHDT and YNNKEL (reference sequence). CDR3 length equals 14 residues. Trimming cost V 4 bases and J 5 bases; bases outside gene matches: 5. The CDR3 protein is CASSPDRGWTEAFF. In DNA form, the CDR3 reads TGTGCCAGCAGCCCGGACAGGGGATGGACTGAAGCTTTCTTT.

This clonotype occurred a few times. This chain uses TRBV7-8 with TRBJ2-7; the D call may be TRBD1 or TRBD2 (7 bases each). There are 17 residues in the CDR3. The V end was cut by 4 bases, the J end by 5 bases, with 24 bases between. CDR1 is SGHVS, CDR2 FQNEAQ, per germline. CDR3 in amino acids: CASSSGGDSILLDEQYV. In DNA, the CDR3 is TGTGCCAGCAGCTCAGGGGGGGACAGTATCTTGTTAGACGAGCAGTACGTC.

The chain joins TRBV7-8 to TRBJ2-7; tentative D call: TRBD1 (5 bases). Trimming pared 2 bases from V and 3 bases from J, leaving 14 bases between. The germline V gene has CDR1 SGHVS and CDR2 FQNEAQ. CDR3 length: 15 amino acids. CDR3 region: CASSLLPGIFYEQYV. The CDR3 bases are TGTGCCAGCAGCTTACTCCCAGGGATCTTCTACGAGCAGTACGTC.

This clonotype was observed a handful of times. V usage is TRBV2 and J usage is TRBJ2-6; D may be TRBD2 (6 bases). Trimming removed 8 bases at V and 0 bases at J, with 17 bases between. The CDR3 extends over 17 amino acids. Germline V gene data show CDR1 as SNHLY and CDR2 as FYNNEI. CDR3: CASLPHGGVSGANVLTF. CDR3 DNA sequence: TGTGCCAGCCTGCCACACGGGGGAGTCTCTGGGGCCAACGTCCTGACTTTC. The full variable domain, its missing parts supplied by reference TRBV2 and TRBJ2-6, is EPEVTQTPSHQVTQMGQEVILRCVPISNHLYFYWYRQILGQKVEFLVSFYNNEISEKSEIFDDQFSVERPDGSNFTLKIRSTKLEDSAMYFCASLPHGGVSGANVLTFGAGSRLTVL.

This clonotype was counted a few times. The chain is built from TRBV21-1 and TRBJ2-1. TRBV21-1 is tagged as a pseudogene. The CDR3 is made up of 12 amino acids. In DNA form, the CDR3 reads TGTGCCAGCAGCTTAGGGTGGTGTGAGCAGTTCTTC. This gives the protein CASSLGWCEQFF.

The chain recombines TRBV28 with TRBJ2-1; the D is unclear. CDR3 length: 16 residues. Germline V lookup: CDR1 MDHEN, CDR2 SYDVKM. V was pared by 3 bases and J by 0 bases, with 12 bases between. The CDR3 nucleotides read TGTGCCAGCAGTTTCGACCCAGAGAGCTCCTACAATGAGCAGTTCTTC. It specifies CASSFDPESSYNEQFF.

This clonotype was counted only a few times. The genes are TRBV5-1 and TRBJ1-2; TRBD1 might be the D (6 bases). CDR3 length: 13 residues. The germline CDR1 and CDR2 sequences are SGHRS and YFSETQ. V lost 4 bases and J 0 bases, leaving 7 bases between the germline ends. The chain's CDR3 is CASSRGTNYGYTF. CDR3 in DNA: TGCGCCAGCAGCAGGGGGACTAACTATGGCTACACCTTC.

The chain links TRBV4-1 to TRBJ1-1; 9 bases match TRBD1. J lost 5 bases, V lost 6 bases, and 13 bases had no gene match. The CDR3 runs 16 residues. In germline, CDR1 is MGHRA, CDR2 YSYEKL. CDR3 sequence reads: CASRGTGKGSGTEAFF. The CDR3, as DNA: TGCGCCAGCAGGGGGACAGGGAAGGGATCGGGTACTGAAGCTTTCTTT.

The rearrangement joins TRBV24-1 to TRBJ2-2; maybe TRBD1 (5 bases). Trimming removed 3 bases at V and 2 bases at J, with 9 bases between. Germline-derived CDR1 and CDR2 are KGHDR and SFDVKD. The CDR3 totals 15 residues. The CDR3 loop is CATSDKQANTGELFF. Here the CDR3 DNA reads TGTGCCACCAGTGATAAACAGGCAAACACCGGGGAGCTGTTTTTT.

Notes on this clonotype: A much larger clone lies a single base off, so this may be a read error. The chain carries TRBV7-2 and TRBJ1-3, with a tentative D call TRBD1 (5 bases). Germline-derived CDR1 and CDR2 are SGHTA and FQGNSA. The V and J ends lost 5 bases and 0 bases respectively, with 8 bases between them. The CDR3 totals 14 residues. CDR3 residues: CASSPGVSGNTIYF. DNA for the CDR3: TGTGCCAGCAGCCCGGGGGTCTCTGGAAACACCATATATTTT.

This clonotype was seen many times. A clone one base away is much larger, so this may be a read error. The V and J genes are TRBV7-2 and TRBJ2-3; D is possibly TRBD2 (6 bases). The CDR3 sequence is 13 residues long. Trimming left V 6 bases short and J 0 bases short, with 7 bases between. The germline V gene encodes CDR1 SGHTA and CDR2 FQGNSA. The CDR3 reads CASSGGSTDTQYF. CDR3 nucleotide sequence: TGTGCCAGCAGTGGGGGGAGCACAGATACGCAGTATTTT.

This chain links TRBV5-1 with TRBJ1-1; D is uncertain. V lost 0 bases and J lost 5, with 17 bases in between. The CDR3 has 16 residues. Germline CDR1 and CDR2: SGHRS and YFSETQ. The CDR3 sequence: CASSLAPTDLGTEAFF. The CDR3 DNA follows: TGCGCCAGCAGCTTGGCCCCCACCGACCTGGGAACTGAAGCTTTCTTT.

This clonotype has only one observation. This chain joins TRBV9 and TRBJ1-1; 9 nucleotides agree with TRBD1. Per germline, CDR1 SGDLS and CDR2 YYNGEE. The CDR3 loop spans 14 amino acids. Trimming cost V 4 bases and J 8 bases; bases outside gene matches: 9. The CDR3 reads CASSRPDRGAEAFF. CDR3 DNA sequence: TGTGCCAGCAGCAGACCCGACAGGGGGGCGGAAGCTTTCTTT.

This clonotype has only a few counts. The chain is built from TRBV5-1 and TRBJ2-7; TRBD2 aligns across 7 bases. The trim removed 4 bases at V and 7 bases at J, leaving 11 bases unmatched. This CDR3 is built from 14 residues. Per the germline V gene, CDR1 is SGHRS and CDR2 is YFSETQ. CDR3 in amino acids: CASSPSGAAREQYF. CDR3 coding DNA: TGCGCCAGCAGCCCCAGCGGGGCAGCGAGGGAGCAGTACTTC.

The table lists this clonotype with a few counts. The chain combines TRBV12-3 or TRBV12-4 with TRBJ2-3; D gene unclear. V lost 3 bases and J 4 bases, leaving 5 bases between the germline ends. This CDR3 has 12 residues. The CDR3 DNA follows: TGTGCCAGCAGTTTTCTCTCAGATACGCAGTATTTT. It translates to CASSFLSDTQYF.

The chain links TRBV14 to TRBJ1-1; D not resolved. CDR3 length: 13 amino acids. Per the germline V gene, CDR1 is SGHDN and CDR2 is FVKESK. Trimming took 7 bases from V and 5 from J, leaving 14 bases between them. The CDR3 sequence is CASTRGSGTEAFF. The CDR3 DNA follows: TGTGCCAGCACCAGAGGGAGCGGGACTGAAGCTTTCTTT.

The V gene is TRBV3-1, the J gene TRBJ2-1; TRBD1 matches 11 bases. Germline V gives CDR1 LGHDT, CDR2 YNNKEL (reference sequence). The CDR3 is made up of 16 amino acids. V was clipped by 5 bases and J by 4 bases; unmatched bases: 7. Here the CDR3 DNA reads TGTGCCAGCAGCTATGGACAGGGGGCGCTTTACAATGAGCAGTTCTTC. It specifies CASSYGQGALYNEQFF.